These 18 T cell receptor beta chains were sequenced from one sample in a study of blood T cells in healthy people across ages. The use of a sample-barcoded 5' primer and a J-beta primer mix characterized a second PCR of roughly 6 to 11 cycles. TCRdb fed the 5' RACE reads into MiXCR, producing one record per CDR3 protein. The sample carries hundreds of thousands of distinct CDR3 sequences, approximately 40% recorded once. Input material: blood. Receptors were obtained from an elderly man in good health.

This clonotype was found many times. The chain couples TRBV4-2 to TRBJ2-7, with TRBD2 matching over 7 bases. Germline loops: CDR1 LGHNA, CDR2 YNFKEQ. The V gene end was trimmed by 4 bases and the J gene end by 0 bases; junction bases not matched to a gene: 9. The CDR3 consists of 16 residues. The CDR3 sequence is CASSRLGGDASYEQYF. The CDR3 coding sequence is TGTGCCAGCAGCCGCCTGGGGGGGGATGCCTCCTACGAGCAGTACTTC.

Turning to this clonotype: A much larger clone lies a single base off, so this may be a read error. This chain links TRBV30 with TRBJ2-6; unclear D gene. V was cut by 2 bases and J by 0 bases, with 8 bases left in between. The CDR3 length is 15 residues. The germline gives CDR1 GTSNPN, CDR2 SVGIG (reference sequence). CDR3 sequence (DNA): TGTGCCTGGAGTTCGGAAAGCTCTGGGGCCAACGTCCTGACTTTC. Protein sequence: CAWSSESSGANVLTF.

In its sample, this clonotype was seen many times. This rearrangement joins TRBV7-2 to TRBJ2-1, with no clear D. V lost 5 bases and J 5 bases, leaving 10 bases between the germline ends. CDR3 length equals 13 residues. Germline assignment: CDR1 SGHTA and CDR2 FQGNSA. For the CDR3, the DNA is TGTGCCAGCAGCGTGGGCCCCCACAATGAGCAGTTCTTC. It codes for CASSVGPHNEQFF.

The J gene is TRBJ2-7, the V gene TRBV11-2; D perhaps matches TRBD1 (5 bases). The V end lost 5 bases, the J end lost 0 bases, and 14 bases lay between the germline ends. CDR1 and CDR2 from the germline V gene are SGHAT and FQNNGV. This CDR3 is 15 amino acids long. CDR3: CASSQQASSSYEQYF. Here the CDR3 DNA reads TGTGCCAGCAGCCAACAGGCTTCTAGCTCCTACGAGCAGTACTTC.

The chain combines TRBV4-2 with TRBJ2-3, with 11 bases identical to TRBD2. Germline CDR1 and CDR2: LGHNA and YNFKEQ. The CDR3 runs to 17 residues. The V and J ends lost 4 bases and 0 bases, in that order; junction bases with no gene match: 6. The CDR3 DNA sequence: TGTGCCAGCAGCCCAGGGGGACTAGCGGATAGCACAGATACGCAGTATTTT. It yields the protein CASSPGGLADSTDTQYF.

The rearrangement joins TRBV6-2 or TRBV6-3 to TRBJ2-1; a possible D gene is TRBD1 (7 bases). The CDR3 extends over 14 amino acids. Trimming removed 6 bases at V and 3 bases at J, with 12 bases between. The germline V gene has CDR1 MNHEY and CDR2 SVGEGT. DNA for the CDR3: TGTGCCAGCAGGGGGGGACAGATCTACAATGAGCAGTTCTTC. Its translation: CASRGGQIYNEQFF.

The chain couples TRBV2 to TRBJ1-5; D is ambiguous. V was pared by 6 bases and J by 5 bases, with 11 bases between. Germline V gene lookup returns CDR1 SNHLY and CDR2 FYNNEI. CDR3 length equals 13 residues. The chain's CDR3 is CASRAGVDQPQHF. CDR3 nucleotides: TGTGCCAGCAGGGCCGGGGTCGATCAGCCCCAGCATTTT.

The chain has TRBV24-1 and TRBJ2-3; D unclear. Looked up from germline, CDR1 is KGHDR and CDR2 is SFDVKD. CDR3 length equals 15 residues. The V end lost 4 bases, the J end lost 0 bases, and 10 bases lay between the germline ends. The CDR3 protein is CATSDPLVSTDTQYF. The CDR3 nucleotides are TGTGCCACCAGTGACCCCCTCGTGAGCACAGATACGCAGTATTTT.

This chain joins TRBV4-3 and TRBJ1-2; D is uncertain. CDR1 and CDR2 (germline): LGHNA, YSLEER. This CDR3 region has 15 residues. Trimming cost V 0 bases and J 8 bases, with 16 bases left between them. CDR3: CASSQEQWLVGGYTF. Written as DNA, the CDR3 is TGCGCCAGCAGCCAAGAACAGTGGCTCGTGGGAGGCTACACCTTC.

Many counts were recorded for this clonotype. The chain employs TRBV11-2 and TRBJ2-3; D remains ambiguous. The CDR3 totals 13 residues. Germline V gene lookup returns CDR1 SGHAT and CDR2 FQNNGV. V lost 5 bases and J lost 3, with 9 bases in between. The CDR3 region is CASSQMRTDTQYF. CDR3 bases: TGTGCCAGCAGCCAAATGCGTACAGATACGCAGTATTTT.

The chain employs TRBV30 and TRBJ1-6, with 7 bases fitting TRBD1. Per the germline V gene, CDR1 is GTSNPN and CDR2 is SVGIG (reference sequence). The CDR3 has 14 residues. The ends lost 3 bases at V and 5 bases at J; junction bases unmatched: 4. The DNA of the CDR3 is TGTGCCTGGAGCGCCGGGACAGATAATTCACCCCTCCACTTT. This translates into CAWSAGTDNSPLHF.

This clonotype was observed once. The chain joins TRBV30 to TRBJ2-7; a possible D gene is TRBD1 (5 bases). Germline loops: CDR1 GTSNPN, CDR2 SVGIG (reference sequence). The CDR3 runs to 13 residues. Trimming shortened V by 2 bases and J by 2 bases, and 10 bases separated the two germline ends. The DNA of the CDR3 is TGTGCCTGGAGTAGGACACAACCCTACGAGCAGTACTTC. Residues: CAWSRTQPYEQYF.

The chain uses TRBV27 and TRBJ2-5; TRBD2 aligns across 15 bases. The germline V gene encodes CDR1 MNHEY and CDR2 SMNVEV (reference sequence). J lost 11 bases, V lost 5 bases, and 15 bases had no gene match. This CDR3 is 17 amino acids long. Here the CDR3 reads CASSEWTSGRARDEQYF. Written as DNA, the CDR3 is TGTGCCAGCAGTGAATGGACTAGCGGGAGGGCCCGCGATGAGCAGTACTTC.

This clonotype has only a few counts. The V and J genes are TRBV6-1 and TRBJ1-1; D ambiguous. Trimming pared 4 bases from V and 0 bases from J, leaving 12 bases between. In germline, CDR1 is MNHNS, CDR2 SASEGT. The CDR3 totals 15 residues. The CDR3: CASSALAYLNTEAFF. CDR3 nucleotides: TGTGCCAGCAGTGCCCTGGCCTATCTGAACACTGAAGCTTTCTTT.

As regards this clonotype: A much larger clone lies one base from this, so it may be a read error. The chain carries TRBV7-9 and TRBJ2-5; no clear D gene. The better agreement between TRBJ2-7 and the DNA end casts doubt on the J call. The germline V gene encodes CDR1 SEHNR and CDR2 FQNEAQ (reference sequence). This CDR3 spans 13 amino acids. CDR3 region: CASSLGEVYEQYF. The CDR3 DNA sequence: TGTGCCAGCAGCTTAGGGGAAGTCTACGAGCAGTACTTC.

V gene TRBV14 combines with J gene TRBJ2-3; D is possibly TRBD2 (6 bases). The CDR3 runs to 16 residues. The V and J ends lost 6 bases and 0 bases respectively, with 16 bases between them. Looked up from germline, CDR1 is SGHDN and CDR2 is FVKESK. In DNA, the CDR3 is TGTGCCAGCAGTCCGCTCGGGCGGGGCAGCACAGATACGCAGTATTTT. Amino acid sequence: CASSPLGRGSTDTQYF.

This clonotype came up a few times. The chain combines TRBV28 with TRBJ2-7, with D uncertain. The V and J ends lost 5 bases and 5 bases respectively, with 7 bases between them. CDR1 is MDHEN and CDR2 is SYDVKM in the germline V gene. CDR3 length equals 11 residues. The CDR3 loop is CASSPLHEQYF. As DNA, the CDR3 is TGTGCCAGCAGTCCCCTCCACGAGCAGTACTTC.

This clonotype was observed a handful of times. The chain joins TRBV4-3 to TRBJ1-6; D gene uncertain. The CDR3 is made up of 13 amino acids. CDR1 LGHNA and CDR2 YSLEER come from the germline V gene. V was cut by 0 bases and J by 8 bases, with 5 bases left in between. In nucleotides, the CDR3 is TGCGCCAGCAGCCAAGAGTCCGATTCACCCCTCCACTTT. Translation gives CASSQESDSPLHF.